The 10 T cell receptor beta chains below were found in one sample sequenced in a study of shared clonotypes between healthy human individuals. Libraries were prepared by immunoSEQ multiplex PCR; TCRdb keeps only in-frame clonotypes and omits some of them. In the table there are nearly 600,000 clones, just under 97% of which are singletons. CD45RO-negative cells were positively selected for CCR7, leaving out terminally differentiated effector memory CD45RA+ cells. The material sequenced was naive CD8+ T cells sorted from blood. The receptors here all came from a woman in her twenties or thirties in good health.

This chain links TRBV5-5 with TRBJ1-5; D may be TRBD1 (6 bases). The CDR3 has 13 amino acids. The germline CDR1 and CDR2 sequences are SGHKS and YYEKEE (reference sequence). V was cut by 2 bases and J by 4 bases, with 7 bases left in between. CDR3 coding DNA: TGTGCCAGCAGCTTCGGACAGAATCAGCCCCAGCATTTT. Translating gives CASSFGQNQPQHF.

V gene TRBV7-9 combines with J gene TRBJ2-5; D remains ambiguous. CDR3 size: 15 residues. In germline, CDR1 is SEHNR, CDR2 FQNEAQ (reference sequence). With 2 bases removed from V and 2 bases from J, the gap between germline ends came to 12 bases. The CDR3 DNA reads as TGTGCCAGCAGCTTAAATTTGCCTAGTCAAGAGACCCAGTACTTC. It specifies CASSLNLPSQETQYF.

The DNA of the CDR3 is TGTGCCAGCAGCTTAGCCAGGGCCTATGGCTACACCTTC. Translating it yields CASSLARAYGYTF. This rearrangement joins TRBV7-9 to TRBJ1-2, with D tentatively TRBD1 (5 bases). V was pared by 0 bases and J by 4 bases, with 6 bases between. The CDR3 sequence is 13 residues long. CDR1 and CDR2 from the germline V gene are SEHNR and FQNEAQ (reference sequence).

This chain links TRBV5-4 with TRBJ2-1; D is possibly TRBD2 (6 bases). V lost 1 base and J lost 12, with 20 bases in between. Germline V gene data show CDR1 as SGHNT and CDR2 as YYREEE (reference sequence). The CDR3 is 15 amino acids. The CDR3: CASSLIGSADERQFF. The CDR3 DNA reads TGTGCCAGCAGCTTGATCGGGAGCGCAGACGAGCGGCAGTTCTTC.

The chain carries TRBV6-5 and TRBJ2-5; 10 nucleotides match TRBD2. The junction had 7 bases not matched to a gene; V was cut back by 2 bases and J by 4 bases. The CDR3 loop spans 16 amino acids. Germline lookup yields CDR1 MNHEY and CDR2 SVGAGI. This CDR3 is CASSYMLAGEGETQYF. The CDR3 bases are TGTGCCAGCAGTTACATGCTAGCGGGAGAGGGAGAGACCCAGTACTTC.

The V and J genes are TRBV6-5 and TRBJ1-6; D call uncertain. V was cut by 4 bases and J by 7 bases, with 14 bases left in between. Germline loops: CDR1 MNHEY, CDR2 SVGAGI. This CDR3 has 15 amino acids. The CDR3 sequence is CASSSSALDNSPLHF. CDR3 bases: TGTGCCAGCAGTTCCAGTGCCCTCGACAATTCACCCCTCCACTTT.

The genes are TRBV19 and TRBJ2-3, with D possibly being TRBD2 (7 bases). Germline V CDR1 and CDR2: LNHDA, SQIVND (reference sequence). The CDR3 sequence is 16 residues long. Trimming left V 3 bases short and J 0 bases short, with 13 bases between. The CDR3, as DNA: TGTGCCAGTAGTATGGGGGGGCCCTCTAGCACAGATACGCAGTATTTT. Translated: CASSMGGPSSTDTQYF.

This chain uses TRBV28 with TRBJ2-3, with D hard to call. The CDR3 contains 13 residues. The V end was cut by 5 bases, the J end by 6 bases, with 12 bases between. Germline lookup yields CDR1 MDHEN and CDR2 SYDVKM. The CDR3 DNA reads TGTGCCAGCAGTACCGGACCTGGTGATACGCAGTATTTT. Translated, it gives CASSTGPGDTQYF.

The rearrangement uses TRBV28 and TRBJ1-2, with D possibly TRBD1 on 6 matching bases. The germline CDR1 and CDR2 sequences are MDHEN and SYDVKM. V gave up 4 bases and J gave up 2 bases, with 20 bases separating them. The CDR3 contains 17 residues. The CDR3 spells CASSSPVVRGPNYGYTF. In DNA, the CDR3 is TGTGCCAGCAGTTCACCTGTGGTCAGGGGACCCAACTATGGCTACACCTTC.

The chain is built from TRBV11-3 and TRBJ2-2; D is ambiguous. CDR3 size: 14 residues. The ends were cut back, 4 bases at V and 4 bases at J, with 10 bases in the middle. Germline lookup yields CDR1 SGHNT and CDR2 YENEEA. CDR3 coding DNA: TGTGCCAGCAGCTCGCGACTGGGCACCGGGGAGCTGTTTTTT. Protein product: CASSSRLGTGELFF.